This T cell receptor (beta chain) derives from a study of blood T cell repertoires in COVID-19. Trimming left V 9 bases short and J 10 bases short, with 28 bases between. Germline loops: CDR1 SSHAT, CDR2 FNYEAQ (reference sequence). The CDR3 has 16 residues. Sequencing was performed with immunoSEQ multiplex PCR; in TCRdb, only in-frame clones are kept and a portion is missing. The profile shows 120,000 to 150,000 clones, less than 85% of them singletons. The sequence was collected from a woman older than 75 in a cohort sampled during active or convalescent COVID-19. The chain is built from TRBV7-7 and TRBJ2-1; D is perhaps TRBD1 (6 bases). The source material was peripheral blood. CDR3 nucleotides: TGTGCCAGTGACGCCACCGGGACACAAACCAAGCGCGAGCAGTTCTTC. This translates into CASDATGTQTKREQFF.